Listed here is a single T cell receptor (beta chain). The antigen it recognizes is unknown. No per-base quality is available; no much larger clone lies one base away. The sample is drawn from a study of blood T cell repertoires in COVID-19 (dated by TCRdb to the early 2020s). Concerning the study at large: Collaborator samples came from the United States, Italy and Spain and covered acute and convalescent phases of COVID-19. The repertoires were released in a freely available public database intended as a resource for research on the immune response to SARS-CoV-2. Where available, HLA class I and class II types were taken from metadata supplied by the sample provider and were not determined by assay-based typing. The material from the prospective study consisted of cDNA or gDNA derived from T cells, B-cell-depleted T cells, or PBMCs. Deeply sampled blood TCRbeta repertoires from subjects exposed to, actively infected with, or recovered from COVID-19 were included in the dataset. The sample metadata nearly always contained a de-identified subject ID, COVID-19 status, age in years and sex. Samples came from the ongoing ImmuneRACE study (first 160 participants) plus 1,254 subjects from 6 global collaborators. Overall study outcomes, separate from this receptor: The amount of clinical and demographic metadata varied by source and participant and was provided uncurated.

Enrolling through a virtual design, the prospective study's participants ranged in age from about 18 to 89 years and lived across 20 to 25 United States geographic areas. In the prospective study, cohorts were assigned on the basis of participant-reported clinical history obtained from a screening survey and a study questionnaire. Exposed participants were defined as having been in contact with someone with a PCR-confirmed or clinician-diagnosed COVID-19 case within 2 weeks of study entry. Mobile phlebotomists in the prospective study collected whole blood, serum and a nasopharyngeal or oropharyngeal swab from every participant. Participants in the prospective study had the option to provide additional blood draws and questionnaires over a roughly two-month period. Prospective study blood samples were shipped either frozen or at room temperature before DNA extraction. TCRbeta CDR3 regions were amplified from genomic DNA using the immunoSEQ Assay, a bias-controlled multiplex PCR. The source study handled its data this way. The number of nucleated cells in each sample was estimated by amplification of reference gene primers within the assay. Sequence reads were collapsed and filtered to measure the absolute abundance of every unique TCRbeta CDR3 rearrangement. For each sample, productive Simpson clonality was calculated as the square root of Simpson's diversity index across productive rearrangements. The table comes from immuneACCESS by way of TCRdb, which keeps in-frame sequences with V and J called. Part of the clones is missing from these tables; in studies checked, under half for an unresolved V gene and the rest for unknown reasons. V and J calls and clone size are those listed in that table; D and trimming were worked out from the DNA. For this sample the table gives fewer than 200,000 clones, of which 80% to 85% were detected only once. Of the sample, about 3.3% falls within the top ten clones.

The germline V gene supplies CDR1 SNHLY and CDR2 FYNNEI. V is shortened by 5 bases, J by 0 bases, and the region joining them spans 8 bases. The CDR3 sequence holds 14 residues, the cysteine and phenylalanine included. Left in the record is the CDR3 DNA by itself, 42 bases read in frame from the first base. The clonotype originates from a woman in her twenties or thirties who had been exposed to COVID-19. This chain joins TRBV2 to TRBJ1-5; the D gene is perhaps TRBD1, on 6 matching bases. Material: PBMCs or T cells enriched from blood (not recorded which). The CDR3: CASSSGDSNQPQHF. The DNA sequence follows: TGTGCCAGCAGTTCAGGGGATAGCAATCAGCCCCAGCATTTT.